The rows below give T cell receptor beta chains drawn from one sample of a study of T cell repertoires in cytomegalovirus infection. MiXCR was run by TCRdb on the reads, yielding one entry per CDR3 protein. The table records roughly 320,000 distinct CDR3 sequences, about a tenth of them present only once. Input material: PBMCs. The receptors here all came from a human donor in good health (CMV status not recorded). Some clones in this sample may be carry-over from other donors' samples. Each CDR3 is given with its conserved first and last residue. D genes are given only for firm matches. The size entry is marked missing in some rows and otherwise reads once, few, many or a size class.

j_gene,abundance,v_gene,d_gene,CDR3aa,CDR3nt
TRBJ2-2,many,TRBV28,NA,CASSLLGGPLTGELFF,TGTGCCAGCAGTCTTTTAGGAGGTCCATTGACCGGGGAGCTGTTTTTT
TRBJ2-5,few,TRBV14,NA,CASSLTRITQYF,TGTGCCAGCAGCCTTACCCGGATCACCCAGTACTTC
TRBJ2-6,few,TRBV6-1,NA,CASSEQGRSGANVLTF,TGTGCCAGCAGTGAACAGGGGCGCTCTGGGGCCAACGTCCTGACTTTC
TRBJ1-2,few,TRBV28,TRBD1,CASSFRMNRGSGYTF,TGTGCCAGCAGTTTTCGAATGAACAGGGGGAGTGGCTACACCTTC
TRBJ1-4,NA,TRBV14,NA,CASSQAPLILGRPGKLFF,TGTGCCAGCAGCCAAGCTCCGTTGATTCTTGGGCGACCGGGGAAACTGTTTTTT
TRBJ1-1,NA,TRBV28,TRBD1,CASSFRGPLGTEAFF,TGTGCCAGCAGTTTCAGGGGGCCCCTCGGCACTGAAGCTTTCTTT
TRBJ2-1,many,TRBV5-1,NA,CASSPETYYNEQFF,TGCGCCAGCAGCCCTGAGACCTATTACAATGAGCAGTTCTTC
TRBJ2-3,few,TRBV20-1,TRBD1,CSAGGQGRSTDTQYF,TGCAGTGCTGGAGGACAGGGAAGAAGCACAGATACGCAGTATTTT
TRBJ1-5,many,TRBV6-1,TRBD1,CASSKGQGARYSNQPQHF,TGTGCCAGCAGCAAAGGACAGGGGGCTAGATATAGCAATCAGCCCCAGCATTTT
TRBJ2-7,many,TRBV11-2,NA,CASSLEAGNTYEQYF,TGTGCCAGCAGCTTAGAGGCGGGGAATACCTACGAGCAGTACTTC
TRBJ2-1,many,TRBV27,NA,CASSLRGGAHNEQFF,TGTGCCAGCAGTTTAAGGGGGGGGGCCCACAATGAGCAGTTCTTC
TRBJ1-2,many,TRBV6-5,NA,CASSYSRGYGYTF,TGTGCCAGCAGTTACTCAAGGGGATATGGCTACACCTTC
TRBJ1-2,NA,TRBV20-1,NA,CSARRGGGYTF,TGCAGTGCTAGGAGGGGCGGTGGCTACACCTTC
TRBJ1-2,NA,TRBV20-1,NA,CSAIYASYGYTF,TGCAGTGCCATCTACGCTTCCTATGGCTACACCTTC
TRBJ2-1,many,TRBV20-1,NA,CSARAGGDLLLAEQFF,TGCAGTGCTAGGGCGGGCGGGGACCTTCTCTTGGCCGAGCAGTTCTTC
TRBJ2-6,few,TRBV28,TRBD1,CASSTQSYGQGSGANVLTF,TGTGCCAGCAGCACCCAATCCTACGGACAGGGGTCTGGGGCCAACGTCCTGACTTTC
TRBJ1-2,many,TRBV7-2,NA,CASSLVDSLYGYTF,TGTGCCAGCAGCTTAGTGGACAGCCTCTATGGCTACACCTTC
TRBJ2-1,many,TRBV10-3,TRBD2,CAIRAGLAGGYNEQFF,TGTGCCATCAGGGCGGGACTAGCGGGGGGGTACAATGAGCAGTTCTTC
TRBJ1-2,many,TRBV7-2,NA,CASSLAAVANYGYTF,TGTGCCAGCAGCTTAGCGGCGGTAGCTAACTATGGCTACACCTTC
TRBJ1-1,few,TRBV7-9,NA,CASELATMNTEAFF,TGTGCCAGCGAGCTAGCTACGATGAACACTGAAGCTTTCTTT
TRBJ1-5,many,TRBV29-1,NA,CSARTGLSNQPQHF,TGCAGCGCCCGAACAGGGTTGAGCAATCAGCCCCAGCATTTT
TRBJ1-2,many,TRBV20-1,NA,CSARARQSSRTNYGYTF,TGCAGTGCTAGAGCTCGACAGAGCTCGAGAACAAACTATGGCTACACCTTC
TRBJ1-1,many,TRBV27,TRBD1,CASSWAGGVTEAFF,TGTGCCAGCAGTTGGGCAGGGGGTGTCACTGAAGCTTTCTTT
TRBJ1-2,NA,TRBV4-2,NA,CASSQTEKSNYGYTF,TGTGCCAGCAGCCAAACAGAGAAATCCAACTATGGCTACACCTTC
TRBJ2-5,many,TRBV20-1,TRBD2,CSASPPLAGEETQYF,TGCAGTGCTAGTCCTCCTTTAGCGGGGGAAGAGACCCAGTACTTC
TRBJ2-6,many,TRBV6-2/TRBV6-3,TRBD1,CASRSTGRSGANVLTF,TGTGCCAGCAGGTCGACAGGGCGCTCTGGGGCCAACGTCCTGACTTTC
TRBJ2-3,few,TRBV10-3,NA,CAISPGAGTQYF,TGTGCCATCAGTCCGGGGGCTGGTACGCAGTATTTT
TRBJ2-5,many,TRBV29-1,NA,CSGGEETQYF,TGCAGCGGGGGGGAAGAGACCCAGTACTTC
TRBJ1-5,many,TRBV28,NA,CASSLGSTGSQPQHF,TGTGCCAGCAGTTTAGGCTCCACCGGGAGTCAGCCCCAGCATTTT
TRBJ2-7,NA,TRBV6-5,NA,CASRLVWRGTYEQYF,TGTGCCAGCAGATTGGTTTGGAGGGGAACCTACGAGCAGTACTTC
TRBJ1-2,many,TRBV7-9,NA,CASSSEVGGGYGYTF,TGTGCCAGCAGCTCCGAGGTCGGAGGGGGCTATGGCTACACCTTC
TRBJ1-5,NA,TRBV28,NA,CVSITQWRGNQPQHF,TGTGTCAGCATTACACAGTGGAGGGGCAATCAGCCCCAGCATTTT
TRBJ2-7,many,TRBV7-2,NA,CASSSRGYSYEQYF,TGTGCCAGCAGCTCCCGGGGGTATTCCTACGAGCAGTACTTC